The clone carrying this TCR beta chain was seen ten or more times. The source of the sample is a study of blood T cell repertoires in COVID-19. TCRdb keeps only in-frame clones here, not all; method: immunoSEQ multiplex PCR. Of roughly 380,000 clones in the sample, approximately 89% were seen once. The CDR3 has 16 amino acids. Trimming took 0 bases from V and 11 from J, leaving 18 bases between them. Germline CDR1 reads SGHKS; CDR2 reads YYEKEE (reference sequence). Sequenced input: peripheral blood. This sequence originates from a woman aged 60 to 75 with COVID-19, enrolled during active disease. The chain is built from TRBV5-5 and TRBJ1-6; the D is unclear. The CDR3 DNA is TGTGCCAGCAGCTTGGAAGTAGGACGCGCCGGGACACCCCTCCACTTT. Translated: CASSLEVGRAGTPLHF.